This T cell receptor beta chain was sequenced during a study of cytomegalovirus exposure and HLA in healthy donors. General study findings and limits: An observed cluster of highly shared sequence variants was recorded as a likely sequencing artifact. Diagnosis of cytomegalovirus status made by the classifier reportedly showed high specificity and sensitivity. HLA allele associations emerged for some 16,000 TCR beta sequences in a later analysis, at 0.05 false discovery rate.

Primers: 60 Vbeta forward and 13 Jbeta reverse. The assay was immunoSEQ multiplex PCR, and TCRdb's table has in-frame clones only and misses some. The table records 250,000 to 350,000 clones, about 66% of them present only once. Although they were nominally healthy when sampled, donors likely had unrecorded immune exposures. About this clone itself: What it recognizes is unknown. The germline gene is not matched at one end of the junction; a read error may be the cause. Additional DNA sequences in this sample encode the identical CDR3.

The receptor was isolated from a female donor in good health and CMV-seronegative. Sequencing was performed on PBMCs.

CDR3 sequence reads: CASRTGGGTEAFF. The DNA for the CDR3 is TGTGCTAGCAGGACAGGGGGTGGAACTGAAGCTTTCTTT. The rearrangement uses TRBV6-1 and TRBJ1-1; TRBD1 agrees at 10 bases. The germline gives CDR1 MNHNS, CDR2 SASEGT. This CDR3 spans 13 amino acids.